Presented here are 31 T cell receptor beta chains from one specimen sequenced in a study of T cells after yellow fever vaccination. One entry per CDR3 protein results from TCRdb running MiXCR on the 5' RACE reads. The sample has 150,000 to 200,000 distinct CDR3 sequences; about a tenth are singletons. Sequencing used CD8+ T cells sorted from PBMCs, obtained 45 days after the yellow fever booster vaccination. The receptors come from a man between 18 and 29 years old who received the YFV17D yellow fever vaccine.

This clonotype was counted ten times or more. The rearrangement links TRBV7-9 to TRBJ1-2; no definite D call. V was shortened by 5 bases and J by 7 bases, with 20 bases between the two germline ends. Germline values: CDR1 SEHNR, CDR2 FQNEAQ (reference sequence). This CDR3 is built from 15 residues. The CDR3 nucleotides read TGTGCCAGCAGCCCCCCAGATAGTCCGGAGTCTGGCTACACCTTC. It is translated as CASSPPDSPESGYTF.

This chain uses TRBV5-6 with TRBJ1-3; D remains ambiguous. CDR1 SGHDT and CDR2 YYEEEE come from the germline V gene. Trimming took off 2 bases at V and 3 bases at J, with 6 bases between the two ends. The CDR3 consists of 13 residues. The CDR3 reads CASSFYNGNTIYF. CDR3 sequence (DNA): TGTGCCAGCAGCTTTTACAATGGAAACACCATATATTTT.

The chain recombines TRBV5-1 with TRBJ2-7, with TRBD2 matching 8 bases. The CDR3 is 11 residues long. The V gene's germline CDR1 is SGHRS and CDR2 YFSETQ. The V segment lost 4 bases and the J segment 7 bases; nucleotides outside the gene matches: 1. CDR3 sequence reads: CASSTGGEQYF. The CDR3 DNA reads as TGCGCCAGCAGCACGGGGGGGGAGCAGTACTTC.

The table lists this clonotype with many counts. This chain links TRBV29-1 with TRBJ2-1; D uncertain. The CDR3 consists of 11 residues. The V gene's germline CDR1 is SQVTM and CDR2 ANQGSEA. Trimming removed 5 bases from V and 7 bases from J, with 9 bases in between. Here the CDR3 DNA reads TGCAGCGTTATATTTGATAATGAGCAGTTCTTC. Translating gives CSVIFDNEQFF.

The chain carries TRBV27 and TRBJ1-4; D ambiguous. Germline CDR1 MNHEY, CDR2 SMNVEV (reference sequence). Between the trimmed V and J ends, which lost 2 bases and 5 bases, there was a span of 6 bases. The length of the CDR3 is 13 residues. The chain's CDR3 is CASSLMANEKLFF. The CDR3 DNA follows: TGTGCCAGCAGTTTAATGGCAAATGAAAAACTGTTTTTT.

This clonotype was counted ten times or more. The rearrangement uses TRBV5-1 and TRBJ2-7; D remains ambiguous. There are 12 residues in the CDR3. CDR1 SGHRS and CDR2 YFSETQ come from the germline V gene. V was trimmed by 3 bases and J by 9 bases, leaving 13 bases between them. CDR3 bases: TGCGCCAGCAGCTCGGAAGGGCGCGGGCAGTACTTC. Protein product: CASSSEGRGQYF.

V and J are TRBV24-1 and TRBJ2-2, with D possibly called TRBD1 or TRBD2 (5 bases each). The CDR3 loop spans 16 amino acids. The ends were cut back, 4 bases at V and 4 bases at J, with 15 bases in the middle. CDR1 is KGHDR and CDR2 is SFDVKD in the germline V gene. The CDR3 loop reads CATSDYGERGTGELFF. In DNA form, the CDR3 reads TGTGCCACCAGTGACTACGGGGAGAGGGGCACCGGGGAGCTGTTTTTT.

The V and J genes are TRBV3-2 and TRBJ2-2; TRBD1 reflects the table's D call only, with no check against the DNA. TRBV3-2 is a pseudogene locus. The CDR3 totals 15 residues. CDR3 nucleotide sequence: TGTGCCAGCAGCCACACGGGACAGGGCACCGGGGAGCTGTTTTTT. Translated: CASSHTGQGTGELFF.

The chain joins TRBV18 to TRBJ2-5; no firm D call. The CDR3 contains 14 residues. Germline V gene data show CDR1 as KGHSH and CDR2 as LQKENI. V lost 1 base and J lost 5, with 11 bases in between. The CDR3 DNA sequence: TGTGCCAGCTCACCACTTGGTTTGGGGGAGACCCAGTACTTC. This encodes CASSPLGLGETQYF.

The chain links TRBV7-8 to TRBJ1-1; D is perhaps TRBD1 (5 bases). Germline loops: CDR1 SGHVS, CDR2 FQNEAQ. Deletions cut 0 bases from V and 2 bases from J, with 7 bases between. The length of the CDR3 is 14 residues. The CDR3 sequence: CASSLARDNTEAFF. Written as DNA, the CDR3 is TGTGCCAGCAGCTTAGCACGGGACAACACTGAAGCTTTCTTT.

At least ten counts were recorded for this clonotype. The rearrangement joins TRBV29-1 to TRBJ2-2, with a possible D match to TRBD1 (6 bases). Per the germline V gene, CDR1 is SQVTM and CDR2 is ANQGSEA. The CDR3 extends over 16 amino acids. Trimming stripped 7 bases from V and 0 bases from J, with 18 bases between. The CDR3 bases are TGCAGCGGGGGGCGTTGTCTTCAGGCGAACACCGGGGAGCTGTTTTTT. Translation: CSGGRCLQANTGELFF.

This clonotype was seen a handful of times. The chain has TRBV4-1 and TRBJ1-1; maybe TRBD1 (5 bases). CDR1 MGHRA and CDR2 YSYEKL come from the germline V gene. V was clipped by 2 bases and J by 4 bases, with 14 bases between them. The CDR3 has 15 residues. CDR3 nucleotides: TGCGCCAGCAGCCAATTTTCCGGCGGGGGCACTGAAGCTTTCTTT. This sequence encodes CASSQFSGGGTEAFF.

In its sample, this clonotype was seen a few times. CDR3 nucleotide sequence: TGTGCCAGCAGCCAAGCCGGACAGCAGCCCCAGCATTTT. Protein product: CASSQAGQQPQHF. V usage is TRBV3-1 and J usage is TRBJ1-5; D is possibly TRBD1 (6 bases). The CDR3 sequence is 13 residues long. V lost 1 base and J 7 bases, leaving 8 bases between the germline ends. Germline V lookup: CDR1 LGHDT, CDR2 YNNKEL (reference sequence).

This clonotype was counted only a few times. Here the CDR3 DNA reads TGCAGTGCTAGGTTGGGGGCCTCCGGAGCTTTCTTT. Its translation is CSARLGASGAFF. The V and J genes are TRBV20-1 and TRBJ1-1, with D possibly being TRBD1 (6 bases). CDR1 DFQATT and CDR2 SNEGSKA come from the germline V gene (reference sequence). This CDR3 contains 12 residues. Trimming took 3 bases from V and 10 from J, leaving 15 bases between them.

The table lists this clonotype with many counts. This chain uses TRBV4-1 with TRBJ1-2; 11 bases are shared with TRBD1. The germline V gene encodes CDR1 MGHRA and CDR2 YSYEKL. This CDR3 has 15 residues. After removal of 4 bases from V and 4 bases from J, the junction contained 5 bases not matched to a gene. Here the CDR3 reads CASSLRTGGSYGYTF. CDR3 coding DNA: TGCGCCAGCAGCCTCAGGACAGGGGGCAGCTATGGCTACACCTTC.

CDR3 bases: TGTGCCAGCAGTTTGGGACCGGGACTAGCGGGGATTAGAGAGACCCAGTACTTC. Its translation: CASSLGPGLAGIRETQYF. The chain recombines TRBV27 with TRBJ2-5; 13 bases are a match to TRBD2. Germline CDR1 MNHEY, CDR2 SMNVEV (reference sequence). The trim removed 3 bases at V and 4 bases at J, leaving 11 bases unmatched. This CDR3 is 18 amino acids long.

The V and J genes are TRBV7-9 and TRBJ2-5, with D unresolved. CDR1 and CDR2 (germline): SEHNR, FQNEAQ (reference sequence). The V gene lost 3 bases and the J gene lost 8 bases, with 10 bases spanning the gap. The length of the CDR3 is 12 residues. DNA of the CDR3: TGTGCCAGCAGCTTTCCGGGCAACACCCAGTACTTC. Amino acids: CASSFPGNTQYF.

This clonotype occurred a few times. The chain couples TRBV7-9 to TRBJ2-3; TRBD1 aligns across 10 bases. Germline V gene sequence: CDR1 SEHNR, CDR2 FQNEAQ (reference sequence). Germline trimming cut 4 bases from V and 2 bases from J; bases unmatched to any gene: 6. The CDR3 is 16 amino acids. CDR3 sequence (DNA): TGTGCCAGCAGCTCACGGACAGGGGGACTCACAGATACGCAGTATTTT. This translates into CASSSRTGGLTDTQYF.

This clonotype was detected only a few times. The chain couples TRBV13 to TRBJ2-7, with TRBD2 matching 9 bases. Germline CDR1 reads PRHDT; CDR2 reads FYEKMQ (reference sequence). This CDR3 spans 14 amino acids. J was trimmed by 6 bases and V by 5 bases; bases with no gene match: 8. CDR3 sequence: CASSAYSGGGEQYV. CDR3 DNA: TGTGCCAGCAGCGCCTATAGCGGGGGAGGCGAGCAGTACGTC.

This rearrangement joins TRBV12-3 or TRBV12-4 to TRBJ2-7; D is uncertain. V lost 4 bases and J 2 bases, leaving 9 bases between the germline ends. The CDR3 has 13 amino acids. CDR3 coding DNA: TGTGCCAGCAGTTACGAGAACGCCTACGAGCAGTACTTC. Its protein product is CASSYENAYEQYF.

This clonotype has more than one count but fewer than ten. V is TRBV7-9 and J is TRBJ2-2, with TRBD1 matching over 8 bases. The CDR3 length is 19 residues. J lost 0 bases, V lost 5 bases, and 14 bases had no gene match. Germline lookup yields CDR1 SEHNR and CDR2 FQNEAQ (reference sequence). The CDR3 spells CASSRPGQGPSANTGELFF. The DNA for the CDR3 is TGTGCCAGCAGCAGACCAGGACAGGGCCCCTCCGCGAACACCGGGGAGCTGTTTTTT.

This clonotype was seen a few times. This sequence joins TRBV7-2 and TRBJ2-7; D is undetermined. CDR1 is SGHTA and CDR2 is FQGNSA in the germline V gene. V was pared by 2 bases and J by 3 bases, with 8 bases between. CDR3 size: 13 residues. CDR3 in amino acids: CASSLLEVYEQYF. As DNA, the CDR3 is TGTGCCAGCAGCTTATTAGAGGTCTACGAGCAGTACTTC.

This clonotype was seen repeatedly, ten times or more. J is TRBJ2-2 and V is TRBV4-1; D not resolved. The ends were cut back, 1 base at V and 3 bases at J, with 6 bases in the middle. Germline CDR1 reads MGHRA; CDR2 reads YSYEKL. The CDR3 is 14 amino acids. In nucleotides, the CDR3 is TGCGCCAGCAGCCAAGTATCAGACACCGGGGAGCTGTTTTTT. This sequence encodes CASSQVSDTGELFF.

This clonotype was seen ten or more times. V gene TRBV27 combines with J gene TRBJ2-2; 10 bases agree with TRBD2. With V trimmed by 5 bases and J by 5 bases, 5 bases remained unmatched. The CDR3 extends over 15 amino acids. CDR1 and CDR2 (germline): MNHEY, SMNVEV (reference sequence). CDR3 residues: CASSPWTSGTGELFF. As DNA, the CDR3 is TGTGCCAGCAGTCCGTGGACTAGCGGAACCGGGGAGCTGTTTTTT.

This clonotype was observed at least ten times. V usage is TRBV5-1 and J usage is TRBJ2-7; no reliable D call. CDR3 length: 13 amino acids. CDR1 SGHRS and CDR2 YFSETQ come from the germline V gene. Trimming shortened V by 0 bases and J by 3 bases, and 7 bases separated the two germline ends. The CDR3 sequence: CASSLAAGYEQYV. DNA for the CDR3: TGCGCCAGCAGCTTGGCGGCAGGCTACGAGCAGTACGTC.

The CDR3 is CASSLDSRRSNTGELFF. CDR3 sequence (DNA): TGCGCCAGCAGCTTGGACAGTCGGCGATCGAACACCGGGGAGCTGTTTTTT. The chain recombines TRBV5-1 with TRBJ2-2; the D is unclear. The CDR3 covers 17 residues. The ends were cut back, 0 bases at V and 0 bases at J, with 12 bases in the middle. Germline CDR1 SGHRS, CDR2 YFSETQ.

V gene TRBV3-1 combines with J gene TRBJ2-5, with D perhaps matching TRBD1 or TRBD2 (6 bases each). Germline V gene data show CDR1 as LGHDT and CDR2 as YNNKEL (reference sequence). The length of the CDR3 is 14 residues. The V end lost 4 bases, the J end lost 5 bases, and 14 bases lay between the germline ends. The CDR3, as DNA: TGTGCCAGCAGCCTCCTGGGGGGCCAGGAGACCCAGTACTTC. It specifies CASSLLGGQETQYF.

The chain combines TRBV7-6 with TRBJ1-2; TRBD1 matches at 8 bases. J was trimmed by 6 bases and V by 3 bases; bases with no gene match: 12. From germline, CDR1 is SGHVS and CDR2 FNYEAQ. CDR3 length: 16 residues. The CDR3 DNA sequence: TGTGCCAGCAGCTTGGAGGTTGGTGGGACAGGAAATGGCTACACCTTC. The encoded protein is CASSLEVGGTGNGYTF.

The chain couples TRBV4-1 to TRBJ2-5; D may be TRBD2 (5 bases). The CDR3 length is 15 residues. V gave up 0 bases and J gave up 9 bases, with 17 bases separating them. CDR1 MGHRA and CDR2 YSYEKL come from the germline V gene. CDR3 protein: CASSQDGLALTAQYF. The CDR3 bases are TGCGCCAGCAGCCAAGACGGGTTAGCGCTCACGGCCCAGTACTTC.

The CDR3 nucleotides read TGTGCCAGCAGCCAAGATCTTAGCGGGGAGACCCAGTACTTC. Its protein product is CASSQDLSGETQYF. The chain recombines TRBV3-1 with TRBJ2-5; 7 bases map to TRBD2. V lost 0 bases to trimming and J lost 5 bases; unmatched junction nucleotides: 3. Germline V gives CDR1 LGHDT, CDR2 YNNKEL (reference sequence). The CDR3 is 14 amino acids.

This clonotype was counted many times. The V gene is TRBV7-8, the J gene TRBJ2-3, with D perhaps TRBD2 (5 bases). The length of the CDR3 is 16 residues. Germline values: CDR1 SGHVS, CDR2 FQNEAQ. V was shortened by 0 bases and J by 4 bases, with 14 bases between the two germline ends. This chain's CDR3 is CASSLADSLRADTQYF. The CDR3 DNA follows: TGTGCCAGCAGCTTAGCGGACTCCTTAAGGGCAGATACGCAGTATTTT. Full variable domain (rest looked up from reference TRBV7-8 and TRBJ2-3): GAGVSQSPRYKVAKRGQDVALRCDPISGHVSLFWYQQALGQGPEFLTYFQNEAQLDKSGLPSDRFFAERPEGSVSTLKIQRTQQEDSAVYLCASSLADSLRADTQYFGPGTRLTVL.